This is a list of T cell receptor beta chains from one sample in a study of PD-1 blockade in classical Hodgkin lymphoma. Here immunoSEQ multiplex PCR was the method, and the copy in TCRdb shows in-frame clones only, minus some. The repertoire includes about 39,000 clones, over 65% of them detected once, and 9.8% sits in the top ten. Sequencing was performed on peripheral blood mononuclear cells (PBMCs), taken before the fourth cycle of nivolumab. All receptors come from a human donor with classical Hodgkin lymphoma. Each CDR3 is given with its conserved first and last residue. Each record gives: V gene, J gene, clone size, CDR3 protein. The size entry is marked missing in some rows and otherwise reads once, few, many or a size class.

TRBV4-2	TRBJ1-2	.	CASSQNRDGYTF
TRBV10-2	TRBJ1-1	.	CASRGGLRTEAFF
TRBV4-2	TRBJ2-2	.	CASSQEAPPNTGELFF
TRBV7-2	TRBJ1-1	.	CASSLSSNTEAFF
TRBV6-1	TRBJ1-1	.	CASRKGMNTEAFF
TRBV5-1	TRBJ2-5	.	CATTSGRAQETQYF
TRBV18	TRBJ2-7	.	CASSRGVDYEQYF
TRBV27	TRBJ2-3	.	CASRKNRGGQGFVTDTQYF
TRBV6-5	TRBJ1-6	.	CASRPRQGFDSPLHF
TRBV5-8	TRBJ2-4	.	CASSLHGAPGRNIQYF
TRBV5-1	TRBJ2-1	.	CASSLGRSPYNEQFF
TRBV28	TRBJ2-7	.	CASRSNRGPYEQYF
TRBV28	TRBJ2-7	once	CASTPYQGRASSYEQYF
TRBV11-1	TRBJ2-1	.	CASSFLSGGSLYNEQFF
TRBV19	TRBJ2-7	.	CASSTRGTQGSGYEQYF
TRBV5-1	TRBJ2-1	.	CASSPKPHRGNPYNEQFF
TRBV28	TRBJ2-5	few	CASSVWTVLGRADQETQYF
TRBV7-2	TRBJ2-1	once	CASSLGTDRPHNEQFF
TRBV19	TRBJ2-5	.	CASSIRMVEGPETQYF
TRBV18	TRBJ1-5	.	CASSPDKTRSNQPQHF
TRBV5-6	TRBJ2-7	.	CASSLDPGLSSYEQYF
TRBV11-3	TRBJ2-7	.	CASSLDGTGEHEQYF
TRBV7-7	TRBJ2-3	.	CASSLGGGNTDTQYF
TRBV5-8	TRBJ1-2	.	CASSSPGGIYGYTF
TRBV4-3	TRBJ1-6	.	CASSQDFGGGSSPLHF
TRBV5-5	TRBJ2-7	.	CASDLMGRMYEQYF
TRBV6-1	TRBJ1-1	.	CASSGQGPAFF
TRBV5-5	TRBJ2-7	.	CASSLVAASSYEQYF
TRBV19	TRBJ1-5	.	CATAAYSNQPQHF
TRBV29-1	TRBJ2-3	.	CSVEGGTGRITDTQYF
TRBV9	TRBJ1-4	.	CASSVVPLTGGNEKLFF
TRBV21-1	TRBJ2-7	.	CASITKRASGGSYEQYF
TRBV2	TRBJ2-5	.	CANGEETQYF
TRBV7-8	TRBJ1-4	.	CASSSGGLSEKLFF
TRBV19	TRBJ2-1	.	CASIGFRAAGKNNEQFF
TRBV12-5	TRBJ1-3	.	CASVQYSTVNGNTIYF
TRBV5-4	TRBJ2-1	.	CASRFDRGINEQFF
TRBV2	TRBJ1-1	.	CASSFRRTEAFF
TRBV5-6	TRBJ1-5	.	CASSSSERGPNQPQHF
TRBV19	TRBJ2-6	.	CASFQQRRGAGANVLTF
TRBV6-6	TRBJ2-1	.	CASSPDRASNEQFF
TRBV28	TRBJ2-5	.	CASSLNRVGETQYF
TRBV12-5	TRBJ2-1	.	CASGLYSGGPRGNEQFF
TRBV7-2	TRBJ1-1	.	CASSLNRGNTEAFF
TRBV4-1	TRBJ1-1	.	CASTQGWWTAHTEAFF
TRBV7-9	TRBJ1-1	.	CASSPLTGLANTEAFF
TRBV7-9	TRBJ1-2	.	CASSLYRGSGRIDYGYTF
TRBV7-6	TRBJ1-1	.	CASSLKDGNTEAFF
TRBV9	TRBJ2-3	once	CASSVEQGLKTDTQYF
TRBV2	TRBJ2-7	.	CATGTVSSYEQYF
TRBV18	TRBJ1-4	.	CASSPAGGTNEKLFF
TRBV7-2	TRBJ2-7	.	CASSLGPEQYF
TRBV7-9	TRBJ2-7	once	CASSLVSGQGRYEQYF
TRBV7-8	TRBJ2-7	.	CASSRTSGGSEQYF
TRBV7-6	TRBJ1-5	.	CASSLAPPPGLDQPQHF
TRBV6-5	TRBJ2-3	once	CASSYSDRGTQYF
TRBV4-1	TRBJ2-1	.	CASSQEESGGSSYNEQFF